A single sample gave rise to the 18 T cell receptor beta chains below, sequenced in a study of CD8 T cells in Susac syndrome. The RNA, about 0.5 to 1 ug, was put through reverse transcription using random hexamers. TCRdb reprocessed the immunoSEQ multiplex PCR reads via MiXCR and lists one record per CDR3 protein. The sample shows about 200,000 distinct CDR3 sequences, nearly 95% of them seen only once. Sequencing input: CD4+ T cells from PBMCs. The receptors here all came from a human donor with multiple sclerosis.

CDR3: CASSLLQGTGELFF. For the CDR3, the DNA is TGCGCCAGCAGCCTCCTGCAGGGCACCGGGGAGCTGTTTTTT. V usage is TRBV5-1 and J usage is TRBJ2-2; a possible D gene is TRBD1 (5 bases). V was cut by 4 bases and J by 4 bases, with 11 bases left in between. Looked up from germline, CDR1 is SGHRS and CDR2 is YFSETQ. This CDR3 has 14 amino acids.

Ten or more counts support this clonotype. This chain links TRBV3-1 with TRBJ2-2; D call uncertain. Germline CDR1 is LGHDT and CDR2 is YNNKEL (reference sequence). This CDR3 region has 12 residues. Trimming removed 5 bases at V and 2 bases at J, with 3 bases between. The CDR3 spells CASSLNTGELFF. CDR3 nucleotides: TGTGCCAGCAGCTTAAACACCGGGGAGCTGTTTTTT.

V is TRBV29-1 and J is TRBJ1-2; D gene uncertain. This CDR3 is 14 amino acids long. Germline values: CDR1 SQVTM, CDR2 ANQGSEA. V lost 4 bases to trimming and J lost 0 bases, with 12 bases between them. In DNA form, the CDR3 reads TGCAGCGTTGCGGTCCAGACGGCTAACTATGGCTACACCTTC. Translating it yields CSVAVQTANYGYTF.

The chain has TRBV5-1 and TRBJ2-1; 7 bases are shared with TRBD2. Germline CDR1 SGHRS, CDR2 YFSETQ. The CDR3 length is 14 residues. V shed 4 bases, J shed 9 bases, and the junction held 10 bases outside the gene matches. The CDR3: CASSVTSLEAEQFF. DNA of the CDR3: TGCGCCAGCAGCGTGACTAGCTTAGAAGCTGAGCAGTTCTTC. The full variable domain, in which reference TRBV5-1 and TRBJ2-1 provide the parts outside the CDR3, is KAGVTQTPRYLIKTRGQQVTLSCSPISGHRSVSWYQQTPGQGLQFLFEYFSETQRNKGNFPGRFSGRQFSNSRSEMNVSTLELGDSALYLCASSVTSLEAEQFFGPGTRLTVL.

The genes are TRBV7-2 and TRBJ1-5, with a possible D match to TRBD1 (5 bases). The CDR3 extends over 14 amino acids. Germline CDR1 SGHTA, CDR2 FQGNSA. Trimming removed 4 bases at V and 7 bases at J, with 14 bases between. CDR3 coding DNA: TGTGCCAGCAGCTCCTCGTGGGGCGGACAGCCCCAGCATTTT. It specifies CASSSSWGGQPQHF.

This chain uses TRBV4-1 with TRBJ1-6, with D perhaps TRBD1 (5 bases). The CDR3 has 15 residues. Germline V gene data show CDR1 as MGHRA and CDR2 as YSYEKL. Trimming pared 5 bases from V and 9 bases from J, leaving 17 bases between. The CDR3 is CASSSAGAGSSPLHF. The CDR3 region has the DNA TGCGCCAGCAGCTCCGCTGGGGCAGGGAGTTCACCCCTCCACTTT.

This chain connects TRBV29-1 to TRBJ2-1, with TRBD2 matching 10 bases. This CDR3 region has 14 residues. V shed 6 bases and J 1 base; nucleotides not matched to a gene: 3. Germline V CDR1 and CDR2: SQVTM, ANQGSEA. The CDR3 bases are TGCAGCGTCGCGGGACTAGCGTCCTACAATGAGCAGTTCTTC. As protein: CSVAGLASYNEQFF.

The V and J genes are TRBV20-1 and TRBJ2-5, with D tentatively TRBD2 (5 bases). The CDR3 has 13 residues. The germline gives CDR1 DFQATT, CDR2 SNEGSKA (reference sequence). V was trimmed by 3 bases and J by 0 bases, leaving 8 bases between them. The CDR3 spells CSARGADQETQYF. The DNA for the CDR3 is TGCAGTGCTAGGGGAGCGGACCAAGAGACCCAGTACTTC.

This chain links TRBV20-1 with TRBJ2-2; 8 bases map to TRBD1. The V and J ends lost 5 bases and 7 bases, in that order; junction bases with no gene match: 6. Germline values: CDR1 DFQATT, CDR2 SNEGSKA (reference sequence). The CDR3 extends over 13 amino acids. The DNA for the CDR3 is TGCAGTGCTTACCGGACAGGGCACGGGGAGCTGTTTTTT. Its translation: CSAYRTGHGELFF.

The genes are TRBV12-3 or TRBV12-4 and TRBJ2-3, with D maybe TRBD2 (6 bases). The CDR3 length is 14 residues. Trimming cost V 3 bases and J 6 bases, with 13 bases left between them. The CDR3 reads CASSFSSGGDTQYF. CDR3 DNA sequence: TGTGCCAGCAGTTTTAGCAGCGGAGGGGATACGCAGTATTTT.

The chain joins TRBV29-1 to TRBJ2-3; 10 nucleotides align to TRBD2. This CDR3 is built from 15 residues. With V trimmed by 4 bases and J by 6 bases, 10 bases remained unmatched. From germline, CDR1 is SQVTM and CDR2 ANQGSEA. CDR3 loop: CSVVTPSGSPDTQYF. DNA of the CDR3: TGCAGCGTTGTTACGCCTAGCGGGAGCCCTGATACGCAGTATTTT.

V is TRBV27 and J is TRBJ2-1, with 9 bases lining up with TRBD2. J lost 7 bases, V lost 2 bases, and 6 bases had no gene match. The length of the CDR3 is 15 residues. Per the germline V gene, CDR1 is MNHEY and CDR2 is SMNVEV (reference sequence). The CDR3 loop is CASSLAGGPENEQFF. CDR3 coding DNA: TGTGCCAGCAGTTTAGCGGGGGGGCCTGAGAATGAGCAGTTCTTC.

The CDR3 DNA is TGCAGCGTCTTAAGCCTCTCCGAGCAGTACTTC. This translates into CSVLSLSEQYF. V gene TRBV29-1 combines with J gene TRBJ2-7; no clear D. CDR3 length: 11 residues. Germline-derived CDR1 and CDR2 are SQVTM and ANQGSEA. Trimming removed 6 bases at V and 6 bases at J, with 12 bases between.

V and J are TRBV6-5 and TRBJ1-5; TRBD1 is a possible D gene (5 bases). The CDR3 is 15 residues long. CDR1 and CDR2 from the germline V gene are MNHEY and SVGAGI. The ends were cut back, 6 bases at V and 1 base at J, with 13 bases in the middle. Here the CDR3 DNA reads TGTGCCAGCAGCTATACTAGGGGCAGCAATCAGCCCCAGCATTTT. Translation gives CASSYTRGSNQPQHF.

The CDR3 bases are TGTGCCACCCGGGGGGAGGCCAACGTCCTGACTTTC. Translation: CATRGEANVLTF. The V gene is TRBV12-3 or TRBV12-4, the J gene TRBJ2-6; 7 bases map to TRBD2. V was pared by 10 bases and J by 6 bases, with 3 bases of the junction left unmatched. This CDR3 has 12 amino acids.

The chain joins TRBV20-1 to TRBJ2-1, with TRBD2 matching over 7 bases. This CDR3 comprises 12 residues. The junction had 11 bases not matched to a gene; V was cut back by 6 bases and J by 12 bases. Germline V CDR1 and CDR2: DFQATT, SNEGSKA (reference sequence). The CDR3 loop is CSAPQTSKAQFF. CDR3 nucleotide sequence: TGCAGTGCCCCTCAGACTAGCAAGGCGCAGTTCTTC.

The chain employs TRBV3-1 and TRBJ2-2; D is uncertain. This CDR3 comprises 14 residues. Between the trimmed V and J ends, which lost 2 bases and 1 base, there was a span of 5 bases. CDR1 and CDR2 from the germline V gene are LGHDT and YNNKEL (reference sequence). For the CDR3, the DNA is TGTGCCAGCAGCCAAATGGGGAACACCGGGGAGCTGTTTTTT. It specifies CASSQMGNTGELFF. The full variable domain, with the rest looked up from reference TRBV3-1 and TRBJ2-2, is DTAVSQTPKYLVTQMGNDKSIKCEQNLGHDTMYWYKQDSKKFLKIMFSYNNKELIINETVPNRFSPKSPDKAHLNLHINSLELGDSAVYFCASSQMGNTGELFFGEGSRLTVL.

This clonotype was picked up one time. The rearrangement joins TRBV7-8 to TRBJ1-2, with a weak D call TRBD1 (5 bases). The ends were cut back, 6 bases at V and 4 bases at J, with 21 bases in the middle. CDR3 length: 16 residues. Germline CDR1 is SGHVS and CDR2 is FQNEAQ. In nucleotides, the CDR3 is TGTGCCAGCAGTTCCCGGACACGCGTCTCAAGCTATGGCTACACCTTC. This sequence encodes CASSSRTRVSSYGYTF.